The 23 T cell receptor beta chains in this list originate from one sample, sequenced in a study of spatial heterogeneity in lung cancer. The time point denotes: sample taken at primary tumor resection. From the 5' RACE reads, TCRdb called clonotypes with MiXCR, one entry per CDR3 protein. The sample has over 7,500 distinct CDR3 sequences, about 8.3% seen once. The source material was PBMCs, sampled at surgery. The receptors stem from a male donor with early-stage non-small cell lung cancer.

This clonotype was detected ten times or more. The rearrangement uses TRBV2 and TRBJ1-4; D not resolved. The CDR3 contains 11 residues. Germline V gene data show CDR1 as SNHLY and CDR2 as FYNNEI. V lost 4 bases, J lost 8 bases, and 5 bases lay in between. The CDR3 spells CASSVQEKLFF. The CDR3 nucleotides are TGTGCCAGCAGTGTTCAAGAAAAACTGTTTTTT.

The sample holds many counts of this clonotype. The chain links TRBV5-1 to TRBJ2-1; TRBD1 agrees at 7 bases. The CDR3 is 13 residues long. After removal of 4 bases from V and 10 bases from J, the junction contained 8 bases not matched to a gene. Looked up from germline, CDR1 is SGHRS and CDR2 is YFSETQ. The CDR3: CASSRRSGGEQFF. The DNA of the CDR3 is TGCGCCAGCAGCCGCCGGTCAGGGGGAGAGCAGTTCTTC.

The V gene is TRBV28, the J gene TRBJ2-5; D is ambiguous. The V and J ends lost 4 bases and 5 bases respectively, with 5 bases between them. The germline gives CDR1 MDHEN, CDR2 SYDVKM. CDR3 length: 11 residues. CDR3 loop: CASSSPETQYF. CDR3 DNA: TGTGCCAGCAGTTCCCCGGAGACCCAGTACTTC. The whole variable domain, filled in from reference TRBV28 and TRBJ2-5, reads DVKVTQSSRYLVKRTGEKVFLECVQDMDHENMFWYRQDPGLGLRLIYFSYDVKMKEKGDIPEGYSVSREKKERFSLILESASTNQTSMYLCASSSPETQYFGPGTRLLVL.

In its sample, this clonotype was seen many times. The chain carries TRBV4-3 and TRBJ2-2, with D perhaps TRBD2 (6 bases). Trimming shortened V by 0 bases and J by 6 bases, and 8 bases separated the two germline ends. This CDR3 is built from 14 residues. CDR1 is LGHNA, CDR2 YSLEER, per germline. The CDR3 bases are TGCGCCAGCAGCCAAGATGGGGAGGCCGGGGAGCTGTTTTTT. Residues: CASSQDGEAGELFF.

Ten or more counts support this clonotype. This sequence joins TRBV6-2 or TRBV6-3 and TRBJ2-3; no firm D call. This CDR3 spans 12 amino acids. Germline loops: CDR1 MNHEY, CDR2 SVGEGT. V was clipped by 2 bases and J by 3 bases, with 3 bases between them. The CDR3, as DNA: TGTGCCAGCAGTTACGAAACAGATACGCAGTATTTT. Translated: CASSYETDTQYF.

The table lists this clonotype with a count of one. The chain links TRBV4-1 to TRBJ2-5, with a possible D match to TRBD2 (6 bases). Trimming took off 5 bases at V and 5 bases at J, with 15 bases between the two ends. The germline gives CDR1 MGHRA, CDR2 YSYEKL. This CDR3 region has 14 residues. CDR3: CASSSGVLGETQYF. The CDR3 nucleotides read TGCGCCAGCAGCTCGGGAGTTCTAGGGGAGACCCAGTACTTC.

This clonotype was found many times. The chain is built from TRBV19 and TRBJ1-1, with D hard to call. This CDR3 is 14 amino acids long. The germline V gene encodes CDR1 LNHDA and CDR2 SQIVND (reference sequence). V was cut by 5 bases and J by 0 bases, with 10 bases left in between. The CDR3 DNA follows: TGTGCCAGTAGTCAAACAGTCTTGAACACTGAAGCTTTCTTT. It is translated as CASSQTVLNTEAFF.

As to this clonotype: This clone may be a read error of a much larger clone one base away. The V call is TRBV18, the J call TRBJ2-5; tentative D call: TRBD1 (7 bases). This CDR3 is built from 15 residues. Germline V gene sequence: CDR1 KGHSH, CDR2 LQKENI. The DNA of the CDR3 is TGTGCCAGCTCAGATTTTGGACAGGAGGGAGAGACCCGGTACTTC. Translating it yields CASSDFGQEGETRYF.

This clonotype has ten or more counts. The chain links TRBV30 to TRBJ1-1, with D unresolved. Deletions cut 5 bases from V and 4 bases from J, with 11 bases between. The CDR3 is 12 amino acids. The V gene's germline CDR1 is GTSNPN and CDR2 SVGIG (reference sequence). The CDR3 coding sequence is TGTGCCTGGGAAGTGGGGAGCACTGAAGCTTTCTTT. Its translation: CAWEVGSTEAFF.

This clonotype was found many times. This chain joins TRBV19 and TRBJ2-3; 13 nucleotides agree with TRBD2. Unmatched junction bases numbered 1, after V lost 4 bases and J lost 0 bases. This CDR3 comprises 16 residues. Germline V CDR1 and CDR2: LNHDA, SQIVND (reference sequence). In nucleotides, the CDR3 is TGTGCCAGTAGTAAGACTAGCGGGAGGAGCACAGATACGCAGTATTTT. Amino acid sequence: CASSKTSGRSTDTQYF.

This clonotype was observed a few times. J is TRBJ2-3 and V is TRBV20-1; D remains unclear. Germline values: CDR1 DFQATT, CDR2 SNEGSKA (reference sequence). This CDR3 spans 13 amino acids. V dropped 3 bases and J dropped 6 bases, with 13 bases sitting between them. Here the CDR3 DNA reads TGCAGTGCTAGTCGGGCTTTAGGGGATACGCAGTATTTT. Amino acids: CSASRALGDTQYF.

Ten or more counts support this clonotype. V gene TRBV7-8 combines with J gene TRBJ2-1; 9 nucleotides agree with TRBD2. Germline lookup yields CDR1 SGHVS and CDR2 FQNEAQ. CDR3 length: 15 residues. Unmatched junction bases numbered 3, after V lost 4 bases and J lost 2 bases. The CDR3 DNA sequence: TGTGCCAGCAGCTCGACTAGCGGCCCCTACAATGAGCAGTTCTTC. Amino acids: CASSSTSGPYNEQFF.

This clonotype has ten or more counts. This rearrangement joins TRBV5-1 to TRBJ1-2, with 8 bases that match TRBD1. The CDR3 sequence is 13 residues long. Germline V gives CDR1 SGHRS, CDR2 YFSETQ. V was clipped by 4 bases and J by 3 bases; unmatched bases: 2. The CDR3 reads CASSVTGDYGYTF. CDR3 coding DNA: TGCGCCAGCAGCGTGACAGGGGACTATGGCTACACCTTC.

This clonotype showed up many times. V is TRBV10-3 and J is TRBJ2-2; perhaps TRBD2 as D (5 bases). CDR1 ENHRY and CDR2 SYGVKD come from the germline V gene. Trimming shortened V by 2 bases and J by 7 bases, and 11 bases separated the two germline ends. The CDR3 contains 14 residues. CDR3 nucleotides: TGTGCCATCAGTGAGCACGAGGGAATCGGGGAGCTGTTTTTT. Its protein product is CAISEHEGIGELFF.

This clonotype was observed many times. The rearrangement joins TRBV27 to TRBJ2-2; possible D gene TRBD1, 5 bases. The CDR3 loop spans 15 amino acids. The V and J ends lost 5 bases and 2 bases respectively, with 12 bases between them. CDR1 and CDR2 (germline): MNHEY, SMNVEV (reference sequence). The CDR3 nucleotides are TGTGCCAGCAGTCAAGACAGCATAAACACCGGGGAGCTGTTTTTT. The encoded protein is CASSQDSINTGELFF.

This clonotype is medium-sized within its sample. V gene TRBV11-1 combines with J gene TRBJ2-1; 10 bases align to TRBD2. The CDR3 totals 16 residues. The J segment lost 10 bases and the V segment lost 5 bases, leaving 14 bases of the junction unmatched. Germline lookup yields CDR1 SGHAT and CDR2 FQDESV (reference sequence). Written as DNA, the CDR3 is TGTGCCAGCAGCCCTGCAGCGGGGGGGGCACCCCTCGAGCAGTTCTTC. Protein sequence: CASSPAAGGAPLEQFF.

At least ten counts were recorded for this clonotype. The V gene is TRBV11-2, the J gene TRBJ2-1; the match to TRBD2 covers 11 bases. The CDR3 contains 16 residues. The ends lost 3 bases at V and 2 bases at J; junction bases unmatched: 3. CDR1 and CDR2 from the germline V gene are SGHAT and FQNNGV. CDR3 sequence: CASSFLTSGTYNEQFF. As DNA, the CDR3 is TGTGCCAGCAGCTTCCTGACTAGCGGGACCTACAATGAGCAGTTCTTC.

A few counts support this clonotype. CDR3 amino acids: CSASDSGFTYEQYF. CDR3 in DNA: TGCAGTGCTAGCGATTCCGGGTTTACCTACGAGCAGTACTTC. The V gene is TRBV20-1, the J gene TRBJ2-7, with D unresolved. Germline CDR1 DFQATT, CDR2 SNEGSKA (reference sequence). The CDR3 consists of 14 residues. V was cut by 3 bases and J by 2 bases, with 14 bases left in between.

This clonotype came up many times. The J gene is TRBJ2-3, the V gene TRBV5-1; D might be TRBD1 (6 bases). Deletions cut 0 bases from V and 3 bases from J, with 11 bases between. The length of the CDR3 is 15 residues. Germline CDR1 is SGHRS and CDR2 is YFSETQ. The CDR3: CASSLAAGETDTQYF. The CDR3, as DNA: TGCGCCAGCAGCTTGGCGGCAGGGGAGACAGATACGCAGTATTTT.

This clonotype appeared many times. The chain links TRBV6-6 to TRBJ2-5; possibly TRBD1 or TRBD2 for D (6 bases each). The CDR3 runs 13 residues. Trimming pared 7 bases from V and 2 bases from J, leaving 11 bases between. Germline CDR1 is MNHNY and CDR2 is SVGAGI (reference sequence). In nucleotides, the CDR3 is TGTGCCAGCAAGGGGGGCGATCAAGAGACCCAGTACTTC. Translated, it gives CASKGGDQETQYF.

The chain links TRBV11-3 to TRBJ2-7; 9 nucleotides agree with TRBD2. V shed 4 bases and J 2 bases; nucleotides not matched to a gene: 6. Germline assignment: CDR1 SGHNT and CDR2 YENEEA. The CDR3 totals 15 residues. CDR3 residues: CASSSPAGGTYEQYF. The CDR3 DNA sequence: TGTGCCAGCAGCTCACCAGCGGGAGGCACCTACGAGCAGTACTTC.

This clonotype was counted at least ten times. CDR3 in amino acids: CASSPPTVSNTGELFF. The CDR3 DNA reads as TGTGCCAGCTCACCCCCAACCGTCTCGAACACCGGGGAGCTGTTTTTT. The chain carries TRBV18 and TRBJ2-2; D not certain. CDR3 length equals 16 residues. Germline V gene data show CDR1 as KGHSH and CDR2 as LQKENI. V gave up 3 bases and J gave up 0 bases, with 11 bases separating them.

This clonotype was detected ten times or more. The genes are TRBV29-1 and TRBJ1-2; D gene ambiguous. CDR3 length: 12 amino acids. The ends were cut back, 0 bases at V and 6 bases at J, with 8 bases in the middle. Per germline, CDR1 SQVTM and CDR2 ANQGSEA. CDR3 amino acids: CSVEDLSNGYTF. CDR3 bases: TGCAGCGTTGAAGACCTATCAAATGGCTACACCTTC.